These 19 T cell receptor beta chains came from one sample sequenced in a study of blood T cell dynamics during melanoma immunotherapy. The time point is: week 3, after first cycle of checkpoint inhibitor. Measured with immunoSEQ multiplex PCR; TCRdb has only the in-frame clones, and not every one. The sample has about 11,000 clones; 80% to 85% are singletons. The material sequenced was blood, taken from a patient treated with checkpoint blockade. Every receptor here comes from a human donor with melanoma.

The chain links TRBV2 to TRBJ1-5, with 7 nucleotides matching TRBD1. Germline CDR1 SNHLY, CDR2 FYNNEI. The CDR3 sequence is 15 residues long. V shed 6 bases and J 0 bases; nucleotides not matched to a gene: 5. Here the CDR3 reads CASSETGISNQPQHF. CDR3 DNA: TGTGCCAGCAGCGAGACAGGGATTAGCAATCAGCCCCAGCATTTT.

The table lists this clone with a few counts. The CDR3 DNA reads TGTGCCAGCAGCGTATCTAGCGGCTACGAGCAGTACTTC. Translation: CASSVSSGYEQYF. The rearrangement links TRBV9 to TRBJ2-7; 7 bases map to TRBD2. CDR1 is SGDLS, CDR2 YYNGEE, per germline. V lost 1 base and J lost 3; bases outside the gene matches: 1. CDR3 length: 13 residues.

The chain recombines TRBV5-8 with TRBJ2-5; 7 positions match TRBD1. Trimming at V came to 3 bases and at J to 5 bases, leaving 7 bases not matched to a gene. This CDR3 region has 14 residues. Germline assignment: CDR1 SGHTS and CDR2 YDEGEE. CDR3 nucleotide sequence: TGTGCCAGCAGCTCGACAGGGTTTAGGGAGACCCAGTACTTC. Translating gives CASSSTGFRETQYF.

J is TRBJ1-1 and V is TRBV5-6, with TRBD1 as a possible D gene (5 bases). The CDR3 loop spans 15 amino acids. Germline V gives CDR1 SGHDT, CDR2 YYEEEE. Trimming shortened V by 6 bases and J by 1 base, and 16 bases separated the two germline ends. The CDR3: CASTLSGAPNTEAFF. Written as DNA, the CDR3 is TGTGCCAGCACCCTATCCGGGGCTCCGAACACTGAAGCTTTCTTT.

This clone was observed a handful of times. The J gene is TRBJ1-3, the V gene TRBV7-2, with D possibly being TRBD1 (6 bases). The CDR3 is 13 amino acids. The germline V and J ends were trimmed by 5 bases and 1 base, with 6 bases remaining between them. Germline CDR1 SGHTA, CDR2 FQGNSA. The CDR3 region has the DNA TGTGCCAGCAGCCAGGGGTCTGGAAACACCATATATTTT. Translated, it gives CASSQGSGNTIYF.

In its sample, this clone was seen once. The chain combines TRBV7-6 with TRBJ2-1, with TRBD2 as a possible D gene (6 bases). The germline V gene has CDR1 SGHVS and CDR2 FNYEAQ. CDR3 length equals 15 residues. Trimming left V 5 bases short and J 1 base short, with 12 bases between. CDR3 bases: TGTGCCAGCAGCCCTAATGGGGGGTCCTACAATGAGCAGTTCTTC. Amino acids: CASSPNGGSYNEQFF.

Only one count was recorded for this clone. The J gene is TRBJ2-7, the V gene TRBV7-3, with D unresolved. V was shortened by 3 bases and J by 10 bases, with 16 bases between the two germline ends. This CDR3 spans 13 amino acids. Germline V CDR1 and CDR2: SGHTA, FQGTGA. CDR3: CASSFNLDAEQYF. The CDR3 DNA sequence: TGTGCCAGCAGCTTTAATCTAGATGCGGAACAGTACTTC.

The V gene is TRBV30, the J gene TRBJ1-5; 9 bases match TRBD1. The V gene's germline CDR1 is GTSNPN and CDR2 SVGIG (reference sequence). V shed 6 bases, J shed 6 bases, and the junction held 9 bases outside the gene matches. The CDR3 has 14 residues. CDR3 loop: CACRAGQGGQPQHF. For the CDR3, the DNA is TGTGCCTGCCGAGCGGGACAGGGCGGTCAGCCCCAGCATTTT. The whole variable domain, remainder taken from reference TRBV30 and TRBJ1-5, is SQTIHQWPATLVQPVGSPLSLECTVEGTSNPNLYWYRQAAGRGLQLLFYSVGIGQISSEVPQNLSASRPQDRQFILSSKKLLLSDSGFYLCACRAGQGGQPQHFGDGTRLSIL.

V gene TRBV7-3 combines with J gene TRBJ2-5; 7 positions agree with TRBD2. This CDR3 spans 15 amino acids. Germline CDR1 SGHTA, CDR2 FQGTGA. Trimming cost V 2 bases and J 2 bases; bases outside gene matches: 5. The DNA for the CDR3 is TGTGCCAGCAGCTTAGGGACTACTACACAAGAGACCCAGTACTTC. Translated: CASSLGTTTQETQYF.

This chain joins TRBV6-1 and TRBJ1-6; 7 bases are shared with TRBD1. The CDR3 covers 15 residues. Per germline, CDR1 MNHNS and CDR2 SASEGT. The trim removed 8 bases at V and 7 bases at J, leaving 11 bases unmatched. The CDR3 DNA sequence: TGTGCCAGCGCCGACCGGGACAGAGGGAATTCACCCCTCCACTTT. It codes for CASADRDRGNSPLHF.

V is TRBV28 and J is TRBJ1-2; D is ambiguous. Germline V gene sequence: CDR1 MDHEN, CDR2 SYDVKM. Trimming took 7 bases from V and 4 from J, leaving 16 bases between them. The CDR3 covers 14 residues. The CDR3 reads CASISLGGIYGYTF. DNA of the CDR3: TGTGCCAGCATCTCTCTGGGAGGTATCTATGGCTACACCTTC.

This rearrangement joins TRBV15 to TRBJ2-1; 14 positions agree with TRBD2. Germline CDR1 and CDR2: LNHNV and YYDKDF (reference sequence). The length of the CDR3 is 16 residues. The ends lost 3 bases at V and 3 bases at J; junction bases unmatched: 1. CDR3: CATSRGTSGGYNEQFF. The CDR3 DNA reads TGTGCCACCAGCAGGGGGACTAGCGGGGGCTACAATGAGCAGTTCTTC.

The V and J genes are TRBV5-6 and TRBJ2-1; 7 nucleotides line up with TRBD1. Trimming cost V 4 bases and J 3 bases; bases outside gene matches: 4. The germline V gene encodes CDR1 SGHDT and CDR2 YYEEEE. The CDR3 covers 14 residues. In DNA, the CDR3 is TGTGCCAGCAGCCGGGGACAGATCTACAATGAGCAGTTCTTC. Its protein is CASSRGQIYNEQFF.

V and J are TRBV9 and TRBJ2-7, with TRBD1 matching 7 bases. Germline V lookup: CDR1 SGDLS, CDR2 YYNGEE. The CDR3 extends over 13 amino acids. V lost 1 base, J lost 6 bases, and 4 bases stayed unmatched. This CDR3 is CASSVTGAGEQYF. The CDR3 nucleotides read TGTGCCAGCAGCGTAACAGGGGCGGGCGAGCAGTACTTC.

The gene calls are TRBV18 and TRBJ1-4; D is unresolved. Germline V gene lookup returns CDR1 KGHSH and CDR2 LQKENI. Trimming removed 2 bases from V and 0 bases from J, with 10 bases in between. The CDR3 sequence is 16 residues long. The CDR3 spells CASSPTNSATNEKLFF. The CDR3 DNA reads TGTGCCAGCTCACCAACGAACTCCGCAACTAATGAAAAACTGTTTTTT.

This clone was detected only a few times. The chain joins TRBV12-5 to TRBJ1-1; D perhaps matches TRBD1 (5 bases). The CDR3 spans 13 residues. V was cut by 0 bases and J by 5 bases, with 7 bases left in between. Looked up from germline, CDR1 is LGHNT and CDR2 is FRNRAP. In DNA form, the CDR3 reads TGTGCTAGTGGTTTGGTTGGGGGAACTGAAGCTTTCTTT. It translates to CASGLVGGTEAFF. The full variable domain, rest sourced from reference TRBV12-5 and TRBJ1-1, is DARVTQTPRHKVTEMGQEVTMRCQPILGHNTVFWYRQTMMQGLELLAYFRNRAPLDDSGMPKDRFSAEMPDATLATLKIQPSEPRDSAVYFCASGLVGGTEAFFGQGTRLTVV.

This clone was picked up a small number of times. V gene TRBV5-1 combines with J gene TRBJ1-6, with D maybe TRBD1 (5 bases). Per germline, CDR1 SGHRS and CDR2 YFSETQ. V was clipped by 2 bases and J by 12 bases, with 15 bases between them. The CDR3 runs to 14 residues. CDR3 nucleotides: TGCGCCAGCAGCTTAGGACATCGGAGGGAACCCCTCCACTTT. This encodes CASSLGHRREPLHF.

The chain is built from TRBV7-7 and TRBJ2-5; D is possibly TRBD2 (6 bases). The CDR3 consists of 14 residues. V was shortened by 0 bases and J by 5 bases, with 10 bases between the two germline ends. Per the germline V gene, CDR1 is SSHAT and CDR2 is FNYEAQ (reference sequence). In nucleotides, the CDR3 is TGTGCCAGCAGCTTAGCGGGACTCAAGGAGACCCAGTACTTC. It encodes CASSLAGLKETQYF.

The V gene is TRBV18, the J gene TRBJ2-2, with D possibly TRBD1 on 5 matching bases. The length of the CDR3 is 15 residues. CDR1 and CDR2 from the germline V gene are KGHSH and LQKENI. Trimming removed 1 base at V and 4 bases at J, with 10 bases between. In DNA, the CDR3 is TGTGCCAGCTCACCACAGGACACCGGCACCGGGGAGCTGTTTTTT. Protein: CASSPQDTGTGELFF. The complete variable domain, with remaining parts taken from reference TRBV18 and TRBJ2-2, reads NAGVMQNPRHLVRRRGQEARLRCSPMKGHSHVYWYRQLPEEGLKFMVYLQKENIIDESGMPKERFSAEFPKEGPSILRIQQVVRGDSAAYFCASSPQDTGTGELFFGEGSRLTVL.